Following are 3 T cell receptor beta chains from one sample sequenced in a study of T-cell memory formation after mild COVID-19. One entry per CDR3 protein results from TCRdb running MiXCR on the 5' RACE reads. The sample lists 200,000 or so distinct CDR3 sequences; more than 8% were seen once. The sample comprised PBMCs or a T cell subset sorted from them (not recorded which). Receptors were obtained from a man aged 18 to 35 who had mild COVID-19 (a few samples of this study predate the infection). Cell type and time point are not known.

There are a few counts of this clonotype. This chain uses TRBV4-3 with TRBJ2-1, with D possibly being TRBD1 or TRBD2 (6 bases each). Germline V gives CDR1 LGHNA, CDR2 YSLEER. The CDR3 consists of 16 residues. The V end was cut by 4 bases, the J end by 5 bases, with 18 bases between. The CDR3 reads CASSPSGAGLHNEQFF. CDR3 bases: TGCGCCAGCAGCCCCTCGGGGGCTGGATTACACAATGAGCAGTTCTTC.

This clonotype has at least ten counts. The chain employs TRBV6-5 and TRBJ2-5, with 10 bases fitting TRBD1. After removal of 5 bases from V and 2 bases from J, the junction contained 8 bases not matched to a gene. The CDR3 runs 16 residues. Germline-derived CDR1 and CDR2 are MNHEY and SVGAGI. In DNA form, the CDR3 reads TGTGCCAGCAGTCCCTCACCGGGACAGGGGCAAGAGACCCAGTACTTC. Residues: CASSPSPGQGQETQYF.

V gene TRBV12-3 or TRBV12-4 combines with J gene TRBJ2-7; 7 bases are a match to TRBD1. The J segment lost 0 bases and the V segment lost 5 bases, leaving 7 bases of the junction unmatched. The CDR3 is made up of 15 amino acids. The CDR3 region is CASSPETGISYEQYF. In nucleotides, the CDR3 is TGTGCCAGCAGTCCTGAGACAGGGATCTCCTACGAGCAGTACTTC.